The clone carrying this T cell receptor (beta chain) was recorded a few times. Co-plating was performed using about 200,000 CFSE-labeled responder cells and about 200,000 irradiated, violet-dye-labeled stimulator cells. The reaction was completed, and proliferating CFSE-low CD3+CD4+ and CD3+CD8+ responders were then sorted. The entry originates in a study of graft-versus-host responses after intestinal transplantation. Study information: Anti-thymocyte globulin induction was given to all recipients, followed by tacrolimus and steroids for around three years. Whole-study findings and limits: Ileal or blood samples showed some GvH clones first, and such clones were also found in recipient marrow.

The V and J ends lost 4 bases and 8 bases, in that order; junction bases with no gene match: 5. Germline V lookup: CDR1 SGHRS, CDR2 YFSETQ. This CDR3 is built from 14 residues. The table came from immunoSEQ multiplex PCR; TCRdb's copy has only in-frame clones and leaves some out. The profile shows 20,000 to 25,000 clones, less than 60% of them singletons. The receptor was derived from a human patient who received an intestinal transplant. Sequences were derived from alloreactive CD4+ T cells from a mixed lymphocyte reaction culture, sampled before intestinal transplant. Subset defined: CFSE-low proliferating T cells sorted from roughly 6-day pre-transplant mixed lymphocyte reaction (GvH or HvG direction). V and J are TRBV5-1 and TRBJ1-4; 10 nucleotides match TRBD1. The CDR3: CASSHGTGDEKLFF. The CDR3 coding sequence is TGCGCCAGCAGCCACGGGACAGGGGACGAAAAACTGTTTTTT.